This TCR beta chain stems from a study of OX40 agonist ivuxolimab in advanced cancers. About the study: A partial response was reached by three patients: one with hepatocellular carcinoma and two with cutaneous melanoma. General study findings and limits: Researchers did not determine the expanded peripheral T cells' antigen specificity.

V dropped 3 bases and J dropped 2 bases, with 6 bases sitting between them. Germline CDR1 reads SGHRS; CDR2 reads YFSETQ. The CDR3 is 13 amino acids. TCRdb keeps only in-frame clones here, not all; method: immunoSEQ multiplex PCR. The sample records roughly 35,000 clones, roughly 80% being singletons. To note about this clone: What it recognizes is unknown.

This clonotype was sampled from an adult with an advanced solid tumor such as melanoma, head and neck, liver or kidney cancer. The specimen was CD4+ or CD8+ T cells sorted from blood, collected in a trial of the OX40 agonist ivuxolimab. This chain uses TRBV5-1 with TRBJ1-3; unclear D gene. The CDR3 loop reads CASSSGPGNTIYF. The CDR3 region has the DNA TGCGCCAGCAGCTCCGGGCCTGGAAACACCATATATTTT.